Presented here are 7 T cell receptor beta chains from one specimen sequenced in a study of cytomegalovirus exposure and HLA in healthy donors. The PCR used 60 Vbeta and 13 Jbeta primers. Repertoires were generated with immunoSEQ multiplex PCR, while TCRdb's copy carries only in-frame clones and drops some. In the table there are about 150,000 clones, roughly three quarters of which are singletons. Sequencing input: PBMCs. The receptors shown here come from a man aged 25 to 40 in good health and CMV-seropositive.

The chain recombines TRBV6-1 with TRBJ2-3, with a weak D call TRBD2 (5 bases). V was cut by 3 bases and J by 4 bases, with 20 bases left in between. This CDR3 has 17 amino acids. The germline CDR1 and CDR2 sequences are MNHNS and SASEGT. CDR3 sequence (DNA): TGTGCCAGCAGTGACCTGGACTCCCCAGGCGTCCCAGATACGCAGTATTTT. It is translated as CASSDLDSPGVPDTQYF.

The sample holds a few counts of this clone. The chain joins TRBV9 to TRBJ1-1; D possibly corresponds to TRBD1 (6 bases). Per the germline V gene, CDR1 is SGDLS and CDR2 is YYNGEE. This CDR3 is built from 14 residues. The V gene lost 2 bases and the J gene lost 7 bases, with 15 bases spanning the gap. CDR3 in DNA: TGTGCCAGCAGCGTTGGACAGCTTCCCTTTGAAGCTTTCTTT. It specifies CASSVGQLPFEAFF.

This clone showed up just a few times. This sequence joins TRBV5-1 and TRBJ2-2; a weak D match, TRBD1 (6 bases). Germline V gene data show CDR1 as SGHRS and CDR2 as YFSETQ. The CDR3 runs 14 residues. Trimming took 0 bases from V and 3 from J, leaving 6 bases between them. The CDR3 reads CASSLGQDTGELFF. In DNA, the CDR3 is TGCGCCAGCAGCTTGGGACAGGACACCGGGGAGCTGTTTTTT.

The chain couples TRBV7-3 to TRBJ2-1; 12 bases fit TRBD2. Germline trimming cut 5 bases from V and 1 base from J; bases unmatched to any gene: 6. Looked up from germline, CDR1 is SGHTA and CDR2 is FQGTGA. The length of the CDR3 is 17 residues. The CDR3 nucleotides read TGTGCCAGCAGCCCGTTGACTAGCGGGAGTTCCTACAATGAGCAGTTCTTC. This encodes CASSPLTSGSSYNEQFF.

In its sample, this clone was seen a few times. The chain is built from TRBV7-3 and TRBJ2-1; D is undetermined. CDR3 size: 13 residues. Trimming left V 5 bases short and J 8 bases short, with 13 bases between. Germline loops: CDR1 SGHTA, CDR2 FQGTGA. This CDR3 reads CASSPALGYEQFF. The CDR3 DNA reads as TGTGCCAGCAGCCCGGCGCTAGGCTATGAGCAGTTCTTC.

The J gene is TRBJ2-7, the V gene TRBV5-1, with D tentatively TRBD2 (6 bases). Trimming cost V 1 base and J 2 bases, with 10 bases left between them. Germline V CDR1 and CDR2: SGHRS, YFSETQ. This CDR3 is 14 amino acids long. CDR3 sequence reads: CASSLREFPYEQYF. For the CDR3, the DNA is TGCGCCAGCAGCTTGCGGGAGTTCCCCTACGAGCAGTACTTC. The full variable domain, its missing parts supplied by reference TRBV5-1 and TRBJ2-7, is KAGVTQTPRYLIKTRGQQVTLSCSPISGHRSVSWYQQTPGQGLQFLFEYFSETQRNKGNFPGRFSGRQFSNSRSEMNVSTLELGDSALYLCASSLREFPYEQYFGPGTRLTVT.

The J gene is TRBJ2-2, the V gene TRBV7-2; the match to TRBD1 covers 8 bases. Unmatched junction bases numbered 1, after V lost 3 bases and J lost 4 bases. CDR1 and CDR2 from the germline V gene are SGHTA and FQGNSA. This CDR3 region has 14 residues. The CDR3 protein is CASSFTGGTGELFF. The CDR3 bases are TGTGCCAGCAGCTTTACAGGGGGCACCGGGGAGCTGTTTTTT. Full variable domain (outside the CDR3, taken from reference TRBV7-2 and TRBJ2-2): GAGVSQSPSNKVTEKGKDVELRCDPISGHTALYWYRQSLGQGLEFLIYFQGNSAPDKSGLPSDRFSAERTGGSVSTLTIQRTQQEDSAVYLCASSFTGGTGELFFGEGSRLTVL.